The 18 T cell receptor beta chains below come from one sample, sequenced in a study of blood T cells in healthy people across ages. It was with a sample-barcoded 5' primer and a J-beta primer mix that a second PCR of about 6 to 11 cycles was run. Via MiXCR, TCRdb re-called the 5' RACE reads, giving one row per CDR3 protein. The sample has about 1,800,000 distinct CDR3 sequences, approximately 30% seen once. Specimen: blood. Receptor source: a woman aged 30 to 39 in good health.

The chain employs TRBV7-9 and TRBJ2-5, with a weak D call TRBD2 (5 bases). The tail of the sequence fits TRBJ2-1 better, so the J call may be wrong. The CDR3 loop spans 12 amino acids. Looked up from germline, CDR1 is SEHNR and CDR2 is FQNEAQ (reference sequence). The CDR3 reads CASSLLTGSQFF. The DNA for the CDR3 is TGTGCCAGCAGCTTACTGACGGGGAGCCAGTTCTTC.

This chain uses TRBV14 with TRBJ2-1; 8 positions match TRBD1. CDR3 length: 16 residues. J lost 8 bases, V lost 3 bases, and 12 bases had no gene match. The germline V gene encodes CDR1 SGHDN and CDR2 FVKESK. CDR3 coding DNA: TGTGCCAGCAGCCACCCATGGACAGGGCGAAGAGATGAGCAGTTCTTC. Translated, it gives CASSHPWTGRRDEQFF.

As DNA, the CDR3 is TGTGCCAGCACCCCTAGCGGGGGCTACAATGAGCAGTTCTTC. This encodes CASTPSGGYNEQFF. The chain combines TRBV6-1 with TRBJ2-1, with 10 bases that match TRBD2. The length of the CDR3 is 14 residues. Germline V gives CDR1 MNHNS, CDR2 SASEGT. Trimming cost V 7 bases and J 3 bases; bases outside gene matches: 3.

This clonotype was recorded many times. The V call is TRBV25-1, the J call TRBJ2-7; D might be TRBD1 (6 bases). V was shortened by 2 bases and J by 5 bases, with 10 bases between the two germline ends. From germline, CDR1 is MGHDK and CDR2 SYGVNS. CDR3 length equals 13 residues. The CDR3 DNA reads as TGTGCCAGCAGTGAACCAGGGGTTCACGAGCAGTACTTC. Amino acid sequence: CASSEPGVHEQYF.

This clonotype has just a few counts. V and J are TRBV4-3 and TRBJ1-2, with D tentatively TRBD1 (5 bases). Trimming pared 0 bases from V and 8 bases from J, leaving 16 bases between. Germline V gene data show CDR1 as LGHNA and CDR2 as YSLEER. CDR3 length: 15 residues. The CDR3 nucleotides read TGCGCCAGCAGCCAAGAATATTTAAGAGGGGACGGCTACACCTTC. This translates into CASSQEYLRGDGYTF.

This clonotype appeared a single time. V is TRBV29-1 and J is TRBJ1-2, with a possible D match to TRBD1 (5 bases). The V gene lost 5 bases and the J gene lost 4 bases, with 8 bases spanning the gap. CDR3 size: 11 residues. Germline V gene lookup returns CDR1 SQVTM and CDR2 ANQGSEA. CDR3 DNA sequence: TGCAGCGTTTTCGACAGCTATGGCTACACCTTC. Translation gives CSVFDSYGYTF. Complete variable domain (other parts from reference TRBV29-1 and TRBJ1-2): SAVISQKPSRDICQRGTSLTIQCQVDSQVTMMFWYRQQPGQSLTLIATANQGSEATYESGFVIDKFPISRPNLTFSTLTVSNMSPEDSSIYLCSVFDSYGYTFGSGTRLTVV.

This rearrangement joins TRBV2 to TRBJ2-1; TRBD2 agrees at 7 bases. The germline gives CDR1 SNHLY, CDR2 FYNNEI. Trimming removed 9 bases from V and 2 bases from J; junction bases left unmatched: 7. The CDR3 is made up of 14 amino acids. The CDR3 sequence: CARLLAKPYNEQFF. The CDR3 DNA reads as TGTGCCAGATTACTAGCGAAACCCTACAATGAGCAGTTCTTC.

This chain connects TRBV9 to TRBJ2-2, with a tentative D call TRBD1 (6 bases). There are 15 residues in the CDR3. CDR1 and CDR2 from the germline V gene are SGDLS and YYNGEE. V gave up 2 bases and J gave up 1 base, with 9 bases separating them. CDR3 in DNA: TGTGCCAGCAGCGTCGGACAGAAGAACACCGGGGAGCTGTTTTTT. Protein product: CASSVGQKNTGELFF.

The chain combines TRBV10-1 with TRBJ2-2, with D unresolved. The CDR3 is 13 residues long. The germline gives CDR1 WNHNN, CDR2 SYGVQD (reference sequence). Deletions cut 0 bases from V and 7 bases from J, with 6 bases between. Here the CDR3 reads CASSESVVGELFF. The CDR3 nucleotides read TGCGCCAGCAGTGAGTCGGTTGTCGGGGAGCTGTTTTTT.

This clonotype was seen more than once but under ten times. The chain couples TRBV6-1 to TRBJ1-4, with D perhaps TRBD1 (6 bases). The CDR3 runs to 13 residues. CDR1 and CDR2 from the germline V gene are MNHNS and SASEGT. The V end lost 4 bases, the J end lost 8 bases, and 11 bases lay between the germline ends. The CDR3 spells CASSGQGREKLFF. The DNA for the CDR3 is TGTGCCAGCAGTGGGCAGGGGCGAGAAAAACTGTTTTTT.

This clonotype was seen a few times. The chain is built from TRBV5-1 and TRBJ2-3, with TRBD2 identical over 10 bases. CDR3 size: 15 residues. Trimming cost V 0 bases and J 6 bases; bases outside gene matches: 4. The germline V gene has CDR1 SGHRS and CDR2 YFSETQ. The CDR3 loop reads CASSLELAGEDTQYF. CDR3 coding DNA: TGCGCCAGCAGCTTGGAGCTAGCGGGAGAGGATACGCAGTATTTT.

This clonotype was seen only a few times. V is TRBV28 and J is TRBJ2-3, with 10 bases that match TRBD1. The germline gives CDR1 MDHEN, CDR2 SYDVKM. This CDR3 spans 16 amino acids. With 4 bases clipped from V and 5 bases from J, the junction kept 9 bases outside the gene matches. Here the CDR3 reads CASSSLGQGSGDTQYF. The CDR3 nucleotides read TGTGCCAGCAGTTCCTTGGGACAGGGGTCGGGAGATACGCAGTATTTT.

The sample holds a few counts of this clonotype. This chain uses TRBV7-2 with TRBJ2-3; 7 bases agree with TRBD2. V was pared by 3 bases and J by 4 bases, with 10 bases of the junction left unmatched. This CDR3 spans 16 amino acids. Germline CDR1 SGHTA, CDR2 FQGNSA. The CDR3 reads CASSFKRGRDADTQYF. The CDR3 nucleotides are TGTGCCAGCAGCTTTAAGCGGGGACGAGACGCAGATACGCAGTATTTT.

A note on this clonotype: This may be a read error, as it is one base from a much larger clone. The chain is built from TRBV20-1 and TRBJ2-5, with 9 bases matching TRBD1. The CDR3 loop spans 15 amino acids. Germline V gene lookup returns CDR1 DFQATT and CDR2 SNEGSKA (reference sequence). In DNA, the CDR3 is TGCTGTGCTACAAGCGGGACAGGGTCCGAAGAGACCCAGTACTTC. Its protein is CCATSGTGSEETQYF.

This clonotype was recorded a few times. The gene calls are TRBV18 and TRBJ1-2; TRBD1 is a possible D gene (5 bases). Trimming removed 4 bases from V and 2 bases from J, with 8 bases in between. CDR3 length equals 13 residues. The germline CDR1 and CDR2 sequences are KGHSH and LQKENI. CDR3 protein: CASSQSGNYGYTF. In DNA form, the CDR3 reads TGTGCCAGCTCACAGTCAGGGAACTATGGCTACACCTTC.

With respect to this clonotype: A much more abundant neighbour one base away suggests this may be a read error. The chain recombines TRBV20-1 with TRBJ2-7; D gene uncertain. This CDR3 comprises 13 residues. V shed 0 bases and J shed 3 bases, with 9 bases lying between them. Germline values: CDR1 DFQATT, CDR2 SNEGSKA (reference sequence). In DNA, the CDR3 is TGCAGTGCTAGAGATTTAAGGTGCTACGAGCAGTACTTC. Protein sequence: CSARDLRCYEQYF.

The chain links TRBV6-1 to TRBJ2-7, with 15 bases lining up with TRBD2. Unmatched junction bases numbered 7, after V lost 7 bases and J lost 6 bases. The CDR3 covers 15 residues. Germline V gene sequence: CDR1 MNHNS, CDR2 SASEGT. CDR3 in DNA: TGTGCCAGCATAGGACTAGCGGGAGGGCCTCTCGAGCAGTACTTC. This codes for CASIGLAGGPLEQYF.

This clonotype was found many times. The CDR3 DNA is TGCAGCGTTGAAGATATGTCCTACGAGCAGTACTTC. Amino acids: CSVEDMSYEQYF. This chain joins TRBV29-1 and TRBJ2-7, with unresolved D. The germline CDR1 and CDR2 sequences are SQVTM and ANQGSEA. V lost 0 bases, J lost 1 base, and 4 bases lay in between. The CDR3 extends over 12 amino acids.